One and the same sample provided the 28 T cell receptor beta chains below, sequenced in a study of OX40 agonist ivuxolimab in advanced cancers. Libraries were prepared by immunoSEQ multiplex PCR; TCRdb keeps only in-frame clonotypes and omits some of them. Of 34,000 or so clones listed, 85% to 95% are singletons. This material consisted of CD4+ or CD8+ T cells sorted from blood, taken in a trial of the OX40 agonist ivuxolimab. The origin of the receptors is an adult with an advanced solid tumor such as melanoma, head and neck, liver or kidney cancer.

The chain carries TRBV7-6 and TRBJ1-1, with TRBD1 matching over 9 bases. The CDR3 loop spans 14 amino acids. The ends lost 5 bases at V and 3 bases at J; junction bases unmatched: 4. Germline lookup yields CDR1 SGHVS and CDR2 FNYEAQ. The CDR3: CASSPRDRDTEAFF. CDR3 in DNA: TGTGCCAGCAGCCCGCGGGACAGGGACACTGAAGCTTTCTTT.

The chain carries TRBV9 and TRBJ2-5; D may be TRBD1 or TRBD2 (5 bases each). This CDR3 contains 15 residues. The germline gives CDR1 SGDLS, CDR2 YYNGEE. Deletions cut 4 bases from V and 5 bases from J, with 18 bases between. The CDR3 sequence is CASSTEGTRRETQYF. The DNA of the CDR3 is TGTGCCAGCAGCACAGAGGGGACCCGTAGGGAGACCCAGTACTTC.

The chain combines TRBV5-1 with TRBJ1-1; D call uncertain. V was shortened by 0 bases and J by 0 bases, with 9 bases between the two germline ends. The length of the CDR3 is 15 residues. From germline, CDR1 is SGHRS and CDR2 YFSETQ. CDR3 sequence reads: CASSLEAIMNTEAFF. The CDR3, as DNA: TGCGCCAGCAGCTTGGAGGCCATCATGAACACTGAAGCTTTCTTT.

This clone has just a few counts. The chain uses TRBV29-1 and TRBJ1-1, with 7 nucleotides matching TRBD1. With 2 bases clipped from V and 7 bases from J, the junction kept 4 bases outside the gene matches. The CDR3 is made up of 12 amino acids. Germline values: CDR1 SQVTM, CDR2 ANQGSEA. CDR3 loop: CSVEKGANEAFF. The CDR3 DNA reads as TGCAGCGTTGAAAAGGGGGCAAATGAAGCTTTCTTT.

This sequence joins TRBV30 and TRBJ2-1; 11 bases match TRBD2. V gave up 0 bases and J gave up 4 bases; unmatched junction bases: 17. CDR3 length equals 20 residues. Germline V gene sequence: CDR1 GTSNPN, CDR2 SVGIG (reference sequence). CDR3 sequence (DNA): TGTGCCTGGAGTGTAGAGCCCCTGACTAGCGGGAACTTTATTTACAATGAGCAGTTCTTC. It encodes CAWSVEPLTSGNFIYNEQFF.

This chain joins TRBV9 and TRBJ2-3; 10 bases are shared with TRBD1. The CDR3 contains 15 residues. CDR1 and CDR2 (germline): SGDLS, YYNGEE. V dropped 2 bases and J dropped 5; count of bases not matched to a gene: 5. The CDR3 loop reads CASSVDRGLGDTQYF. CDR3 sequence (DNA): TGTGCCAGCAGCGTCGACAGGGGGCTAGGAGATACGCAGTATTTT. Combining the CDR3 with reference TRBV9 and TRBJ2-3 gives the whole variable domain DSGVTQTPKHLITATGQRVTLRCSPRSGDLSVYWYQQSLDQGLQFLIQYYNGEERAKGNILERFSAQQFPDLHSELNLSSLELGDSALYFCASSVDRGLGDTQYFGPGTRLTVL.

The rearrangement links TRBV9 to TRBJ2-2; D is tentatively TRBD1 or TRBD2 (6 bases each). The germline V gene has CDR1 SGDLS and CDR2 YYNGEE. The CDR3 runs to 18 residues. V shed 2 bases and J shed 1 base, with 18 bases lying between them. CDR3 bases: TGTGCCAGCAGCGTCCCACGGGGGCGGGGAAGGAACACCGGGGAGCTGTTTTTT. Protein product: CASSVPRGRGRNTGELFF.

V is TRBV19 and J is TRBJ2-1, with D unclear. Looked up from germline, CDR1 is LNHDA and CDR2 is SQIVND (reference sequence). This CDR3 is built from 13 residues. Trimming cost V 2 bases and J 7 bases, with 9 bases left between them. The CDR3 reads CASSIMVRNEQFF. As DNA, the CDR3 is TGTGCCAGTAGTATAATGGTCAGGAATGAGCAGTTCTTC.

The V gene is TRBV29-1, the J gene TRBJ2-1; D ambiguous. The CDR3 sequence is 11 residues long. CDR1 is SQVTM and CDR2 is ANQGSEA in the germline V gene. CDR3 DNA: TGCAGTGCCCAGGAGTACAATGAGCAGTTCTTC. It is translated as CSAQEYNEQFF.

The CDR3 bases are TGTGCCAGCAGGGACAGTTCCTACAATGAGCAGTTCTTC. This codes for CASRDSSYNEQFF. The chain has TRBV28 and TRBJ2-1, with a possible D match to TRBD1 (6 bases). The length of the CDR3 is 13 residues. CDR1 and CDR2 from the germline V gene are MDHEN and SYDVKM. Trimming removed 6 bases at V and 1 base at J, with 7 bases between.

The V gene is TRBV30, the J gene TRBJ2-2, with 8 bases lining up with TRBD2. Germline loops: CDR1 GTSNPN, CDR2 SVGIG (reference sequence). The CDR3 runs to 14 residues. Unmatched junction bases numbered 2, after V lost 4 bases and J lost 1 base. The CDR3, as DNA: TGTGCCTGGACGGCGGGAGGGAACACCGGGGAGCTGTTTTTT. Its translation: CAWTAGGNTGELFF. Complete variable domain (other parts from reference TRBV30 and TRBJ2-2): SQTIHQWPATLVQPVGSPLSLECTVEGTSNPNLYWYRQAAGRGLQLLFYSVGIGQISSEVPQNLSASRPQDRQFILSSKKLLLSDSGFYLCAWTAGGNTGELFFGEGSRLTVL.

The chain recombines TRBV18 with TRBJ2-7; D may correspond to TRBD1 or TRBD2 (5 bases each). This CDR3 is built from 17 residues. Trimming left V 0 bases short and J 6 bases short, with 21 bases between. Looked up from germline, CDR1 is KGHSH and CDR2 is LQKENI. The DNA of the CDR3 is TGTGCCAGCTCACCACCTCCCGGGGCAGGGAGTAAGTCCGAGCAGTACTTC. Its translation is CASSPPPGAGSKSEQYF.

This clone was observed a few times. The chain carries TRBV5-4 and TRBJ2-1; no clear D. Trimming stripped 2 bases from V and 2 bases from J, with 5 bases between. The CDR3 covers 13 residues. Germline-derived CDR1 and CDR2 are SGHNT and YYREEE (reference sequence). In DNA form, the CDR3 reads TGTGCCAGCAGCTTTCCCACCTACAATGAGCAGTTCTTC. Encoded protein: CASSFPTYNEQFF.

The chain combines TRBV7-9 with TRBJ1-2; D is undetermined. Trimming stripped 0 bases from V and 4 bases from J, with 12 bases between. CDR3 length equals 15 residues. CDR1 SEHNR and CDR2 FQNEAQ come from the germline V gene (reference sequence). The CDR3 sequence: CASSLADSILYGYTF. CDR3 sequence (DNA): TGTGCCAGCAGCTTAGCGGACTCCATACTCTATGGCTACACCTTC.

This rearrangement joins TRBV5-1 to TRBJ1-1, with D unclear. CDR3 length: 15 residues. Looked up from germline, CDR1 is SGHRS and CDR2 is YFSETQ. The V end lost 1 base, the J end lost 0 bases, and 10 bases lay between the germline ends. Written as DNA, the CDR3 is TGCGCCAGCAGCTTGAGTGGCGGGATGAACACTGAAGCTTTCTTT. It codes for CASSLSGGMNTEAFF.

The V call is TRBV2, the J call TRBJ2-7, with a possible D match to TRBD2 (6 bases). The CDR3 has 14 amino acids. CDR1 is SNHLY, CDR2 FYNNEI, per germline. V was cut by 1 base and J by 0 bases, with 7 bases left in between. The CDR3 here is CASSEVGGSYEQYV. CDR3 bases: TGTGCCAGCAGTGAAGTGGGGGGCTCCTACGAGCAGTACGTC.

The chain is built from TRBV19 and TRBJ2-1, with D tentatively TRBD2 (7 bases). In germline, CDR1 is LNHDA, CDR2 SQIVND (reference sequence). V was shortened by 1 base and J by 2 bases, with 12 bases between the two germline ends. CDR3 length: 16 residues. The CDR3 coding sequence is TGTGCCAGTAGTATAGTGGGCGGGGGCCCCTACAATGAGCAGTTCTTC. The encoded protein is CASSIVGGGPYNEQFF.

The genes are TRBV5-1 and TRBJ2-1; D gene uncertain. The V gene's germline CDR1 is SGHRS and CDR2 YFSETQ. Trimming shortened V by 0 bases and J by 6 bases, and 19 bases separated the two germline ends. This CDR3 spans 17 amino acids. CDR3 nucleotides: TGCGCCAGCAGCTTGGACAGTTTAGGGATAGCTACCAATGAGCAGTTCTTC. Amino acids: CASSLDSLGIATNEQFF.

The V and J genes are TRBV19 and TRBJ2-1, with unresolved D. This CDR3 contains 15 residues. Germline V gives CDR1 LNHDA, CDR2 SQIVND (reference sequence). V lost 5 bases and J lost 0, with 11 bases in between. The CDR3 nucleotides read TGTGCCAGTAGTGTGACCGAGAGCTCCTACAATGAGCAGTTCTTC. This encodes CASSVTESSYNEQFF.

CDR3 amino acids: CASNTGQADSGANVLTF. Written as DNA, the CDR3 is TGTGCCAGCAACACGGGACAGGCAGACTCTGGGGCCAACGTCCTGACTTTC. This chain connects TRBV5-8 to TRBJ2-6, with 8 bases fitting TRBD1. The CDR3 loop spans 17 amino acids. V shed 6 bases, J shed 0 bases, and the junction held 8 bases outside the gene matches. Looked up from germline, CDR1 is SGHTS and CDR2 is YDEGEE. Variable domain in full (rest from reference TRBV5-8 and TRBJ2-6): EAGVTQSPTHLIKTRGQQATLRCSPISGHTSVYWYQQALGLGLQFLLWYDEGEERNRGNFPPRFSGRQFPNYSSELNVNALELEDSALYLCASNTGQADSGANVLTFGAGSRLTVL.

Written as DNA, the CDR3 is TGTGCCAGCTCACGAGAACGGGGCCAAAATAACTATGGCTACACCTTC. This translates into CASSRERGQNNYGYTF. The V call is TRBV18, the J call TRBJ1-2, with D maybe TRBD1 (5 bases). Germline-derived CDR1 and CDR2 are KGHSH and LQKENI. The CDR3 has 16 amino acids. V lost 4 bases and J 1 base, leaving 16 bases between the germline ends.

This CDR3 reads CASSLNLAGYNEQFF. The CDR3 DNA follows: TGTGCCAGCAGCTTGAATCTAGCGGGGTACAATGAGCAGTTCTTC. This rearrangement joins TRBV7-9 to TRBJ2-1; 9 nucleotides agree with TRBD2. The CDR3 covers 15 residues. V lost 3 bases to trimming and J lost 4 bases; unmatched junction nucleotides: 4. CDR1 SEHNR and CDR2 FQNEAQ come from the germline V gene (reference sequence).

This chain connects TRBV19 to TRBJ2-7; 8 bases are a match to TRBD2. CDR3 length: 13 amino acids. V dropped 3 bases and J dropped 6; count of bases not matched to a gene: 4. CDR1 LNHDA and CDR2 SQIVND come from the germline V gene (reference sequence). DNA for the CDR3: TGTGCCAGTAGTATGGGTAGCGGGGCCGAGCAGTACGTC. This gives the protein CASSMGSGAEQYV.

The chain is built from TRBV9 and TRBJ2-1; 9 bases fit TRBD2. The CDR3 spans 15 residues. Germline V gene sequence: CDR1 SGDLS, CDR2 YYNGEE. The V gene end was trimmed by 3 bases and the J gene end by 2 bases; junction bases not matched to a gene: 3. The CDR3 coding sequence is TGTGCCAGCAGCGCTAGCGGGACCACCTACAATGAGCAGTTCTTC. This encodes CASSASGTTYNEQFF.

The gene calls are TRBV5-1 and TRBJ2-1, with D possibly called TRBD1 or TRBD2 (5 bases each). Germline V gives CDR1 SGHRS, CDR2 YFSETQ. The length of the CDR3 is 17 residues. V was shortened by 4 bases and J by 7 bases, with 24 bases between the two germline ends. The CDR3 coding sequence is TGCGCCAGCAGCGGTCTGGGGCGGCAGGGAGATAGGAATGAGCAGTTCTTC. Translation: CASSGLGRQGDRNEQFF.

The chain recombines TRBV27 with TRBJ1-2; perhaps TRBD1 as D (5 bases). Deletions cut 8 bases from V and 8 bases from J, with 12 bases between. The CDR3 has 11 residues. Germline assignment: CDR1 MNHEY and CDR2 SMNVEV (reference sequence). The chain's CDR3 is CASSRGDGYTF. The CDR3 nucleotides read TGTGCCAGCTCTCGGGGGGACGGCTACACCTTC.

The chain carries TRBV14 and TRBJ2-2; tentatively, D is TRBD1 (6 bases). CDR3 length: 15 residues. Trimming left V 3 bases short and J 0 bases short, with 8 bases between. Germline CDR1 and CDR2: SGHDN and FVKESK. CDR3: CASSQWTANTGELFF. The CDR3 DNA is TGTGCCAGCAGCCAGTGGACAGCGAACACCGGGGAGCTGTTTTTT.

The chain links TRBV6-1 to TRBJ2-5; TRBD2 agrees at 7 bases. This CDR3 has 15 residues. Germline V gene data show CDR1 as MNHNS and CDR2 as SASEGT. V shed 3 bases, J shed 5 bases, and the junction held 9 bases outside the gene matches. The CDR3, as DNA: TGTGCCAGCAGTGACTACGGGACTAATCCGGAGACCCAGTACTTC. Its protein product is CASSDYGTNPETQYF.